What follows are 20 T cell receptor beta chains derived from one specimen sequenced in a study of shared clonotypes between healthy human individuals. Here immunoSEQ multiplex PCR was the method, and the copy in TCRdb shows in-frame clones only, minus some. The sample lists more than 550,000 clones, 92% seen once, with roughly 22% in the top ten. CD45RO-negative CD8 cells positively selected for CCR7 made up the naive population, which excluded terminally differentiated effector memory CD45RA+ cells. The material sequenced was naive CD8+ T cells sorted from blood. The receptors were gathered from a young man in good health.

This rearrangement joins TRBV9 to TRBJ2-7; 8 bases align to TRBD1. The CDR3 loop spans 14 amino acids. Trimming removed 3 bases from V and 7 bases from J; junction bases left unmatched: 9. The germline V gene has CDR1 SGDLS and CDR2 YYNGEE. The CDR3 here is CASSASTGVGEQYF. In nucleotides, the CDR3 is TGTGCCAGCAGCGCCTCGACAGGGGTGGGTGAGCAGTACTTC.

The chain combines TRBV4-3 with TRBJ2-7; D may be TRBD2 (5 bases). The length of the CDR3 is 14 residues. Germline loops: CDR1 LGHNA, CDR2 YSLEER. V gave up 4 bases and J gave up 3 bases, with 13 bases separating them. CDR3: CASSPGRNFYEQYF. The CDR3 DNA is TGCGCCAGCAGCCCGGGAAGGAATTTCTACGAGCAGTACTTC.

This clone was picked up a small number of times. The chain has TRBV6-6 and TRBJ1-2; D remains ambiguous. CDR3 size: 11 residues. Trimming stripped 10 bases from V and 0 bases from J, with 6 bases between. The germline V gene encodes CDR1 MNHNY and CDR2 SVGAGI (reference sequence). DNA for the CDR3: TGTGCCACTGGAACTAACTATGGCTACACCTTC. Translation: CATGTNYGYTF.

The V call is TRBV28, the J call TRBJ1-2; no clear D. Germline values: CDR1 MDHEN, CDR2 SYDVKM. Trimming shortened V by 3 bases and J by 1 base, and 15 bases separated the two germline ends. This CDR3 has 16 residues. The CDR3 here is CASSFTLLPFNYGYTF. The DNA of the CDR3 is TGTGCCAGCAGTTTTACCCTTCTGCCCTTTAACTATGGCTACACCTTC.

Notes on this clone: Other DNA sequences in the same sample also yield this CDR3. CDR3 bases: TGCGCCAGCAGCTTGACCAGCTCCTACGAGCAGTACTTC. Protein product: CASSLTSSYEQYF. The chain combines TRBV5-1 with TRBJ2-7; no definite D call. The CDR3 runs 13 residues. Trimming stripped 1 base from V and 0 bases from J, with 5 bases between. The germline V gene encodes CDR1 SGHRS and CDR2 YFSETQ. The variable domain in full, with the rest retrieved from reference TRBV5-1 and TRBJ2-7, is KAGVTQTPRYLIKTRGQQVTLSCSPISGHRSVSWYQQTPGQGLQFLFEYFSETQRNKGNFPGRFSGRQFSNSRSEMNVSTLELGDSALYLCASSLTSSYEQYFGPGTRLTVT.

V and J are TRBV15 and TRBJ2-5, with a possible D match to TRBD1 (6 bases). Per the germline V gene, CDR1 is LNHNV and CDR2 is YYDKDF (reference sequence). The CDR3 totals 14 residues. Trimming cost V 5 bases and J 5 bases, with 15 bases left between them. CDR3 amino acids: CATSSSGVGETQYF. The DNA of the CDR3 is TGTGCCACCAGCTCCTCAGGGGTGGGGGAGACCCAGTACTTC.

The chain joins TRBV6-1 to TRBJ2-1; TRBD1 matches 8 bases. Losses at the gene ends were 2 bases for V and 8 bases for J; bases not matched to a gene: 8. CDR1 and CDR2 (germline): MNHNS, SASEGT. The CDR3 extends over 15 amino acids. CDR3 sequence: CASSETWPGGDEQFF. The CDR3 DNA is TGTGCCAGCAGTGAAACTTGGCCAGGGGGCGATGAGCAGTTCTTC.

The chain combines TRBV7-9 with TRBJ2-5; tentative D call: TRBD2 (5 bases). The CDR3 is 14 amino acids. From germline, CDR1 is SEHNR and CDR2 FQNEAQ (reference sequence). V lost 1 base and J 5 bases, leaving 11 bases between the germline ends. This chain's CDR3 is CASSLVGSLETQYF. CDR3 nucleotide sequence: TGTGCCAGCAGCTTAGTTGGGAGTTTGGAGACCCAGTACTTC. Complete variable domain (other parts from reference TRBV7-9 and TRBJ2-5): DTGVSQNPRHKITKRGQNVTFRCDPISEHNRLYWYRQTLGQGPEFLTYFQNEAQLEKSRLLSDRFSAERPKGSFSTLEIQRTEQGDSAMYLCASSLVGSLETQYFGPGTRLLVL.

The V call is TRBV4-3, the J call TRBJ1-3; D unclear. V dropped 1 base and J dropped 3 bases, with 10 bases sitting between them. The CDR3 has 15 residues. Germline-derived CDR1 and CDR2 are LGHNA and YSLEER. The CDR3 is CASSQGETFGNTIYF. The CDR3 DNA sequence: TGCGCCAGCAGCCAAGGCGAGACGTTTGGAAACACCATATATTTT.

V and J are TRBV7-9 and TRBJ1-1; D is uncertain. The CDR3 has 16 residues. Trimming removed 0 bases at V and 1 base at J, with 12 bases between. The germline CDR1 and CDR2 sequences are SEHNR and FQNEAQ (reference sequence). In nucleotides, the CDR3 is TGTGCCAGCAGCTTAGCGGGGTGGAGCGGGAACACTGAAGCTTTCTTT. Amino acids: CASSLAGWSGNTEAFF.

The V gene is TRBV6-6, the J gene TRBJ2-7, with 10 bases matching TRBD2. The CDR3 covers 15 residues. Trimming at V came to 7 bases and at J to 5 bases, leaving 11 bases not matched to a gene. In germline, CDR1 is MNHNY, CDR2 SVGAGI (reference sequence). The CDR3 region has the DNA TGTGCCAGCATCGCCCTAGCGGGAGCTCCCAACGAGCAGTACTTC. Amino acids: CASIALAGAPNEQYF.

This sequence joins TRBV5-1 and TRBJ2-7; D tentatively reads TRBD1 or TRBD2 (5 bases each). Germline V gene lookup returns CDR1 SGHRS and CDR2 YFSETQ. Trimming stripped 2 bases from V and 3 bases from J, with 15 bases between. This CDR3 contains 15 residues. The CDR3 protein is CASSLEGSEDYEQYF. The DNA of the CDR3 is TGCGCCAGCAGCTTAGAGGGGTCAGAAGACTACGAGCAGTACTTC.

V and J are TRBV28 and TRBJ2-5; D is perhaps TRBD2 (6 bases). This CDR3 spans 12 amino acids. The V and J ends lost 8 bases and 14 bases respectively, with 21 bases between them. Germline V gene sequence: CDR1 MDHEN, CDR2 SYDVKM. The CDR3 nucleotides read TGTGCCAGCTCCCGAGGGGACTCCAAGCTTTACTTC. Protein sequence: CASSRGDSKLYF. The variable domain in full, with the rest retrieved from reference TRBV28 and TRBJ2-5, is DVKVTQSSRYLVKRTGEKVFLECVQDMDHENMFWYRQDPGLGLRLIYFSYDVKMKEKGDIPEGYSVSREKKERFSLILESASTNQTSMYLCASSRGDSKLYFGPGTRLLVL.

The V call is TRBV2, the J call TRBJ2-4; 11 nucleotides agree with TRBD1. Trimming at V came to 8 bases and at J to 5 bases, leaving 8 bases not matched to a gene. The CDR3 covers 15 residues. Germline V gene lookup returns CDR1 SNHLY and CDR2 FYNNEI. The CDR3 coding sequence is TGTGCCAGCCAAAGGACAGGGGGCTCGCAAAACATTCAGTACTTC. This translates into CASQRTGGSQNIQYF.

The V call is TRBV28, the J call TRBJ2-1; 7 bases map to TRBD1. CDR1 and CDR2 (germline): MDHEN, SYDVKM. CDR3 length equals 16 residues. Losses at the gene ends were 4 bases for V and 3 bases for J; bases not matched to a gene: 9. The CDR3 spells CASSSLTGVDYNEQFF. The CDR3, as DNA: TGTGCCAGCAGTTCCCTCACAGGGGTGGACTACAATGAGCAGTTCTTC.

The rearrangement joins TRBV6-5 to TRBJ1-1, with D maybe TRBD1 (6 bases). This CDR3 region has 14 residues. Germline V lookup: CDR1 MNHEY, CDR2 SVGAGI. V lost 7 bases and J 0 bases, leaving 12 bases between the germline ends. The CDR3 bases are TGTGCCAGCACCCATACAGGGCTGAACACTGAAGCTTTCTTT. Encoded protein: CASTHTGLNTEAFF.

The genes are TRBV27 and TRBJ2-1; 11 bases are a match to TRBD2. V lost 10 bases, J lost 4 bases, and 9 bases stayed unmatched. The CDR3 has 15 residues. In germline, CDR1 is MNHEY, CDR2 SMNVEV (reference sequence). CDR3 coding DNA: TGTGCCACCTCGGGGAGGACTAGCGGGTACAATGAGCAGTTCTTC. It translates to CATSGRTSGYNEQFF.

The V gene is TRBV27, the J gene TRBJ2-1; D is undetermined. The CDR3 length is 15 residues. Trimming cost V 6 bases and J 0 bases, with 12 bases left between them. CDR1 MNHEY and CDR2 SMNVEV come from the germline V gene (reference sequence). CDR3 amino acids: CASSEAWSSYNEQFF. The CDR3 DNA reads TGTGCCAGCAGCGAGGCCTGGAGCTCCTACAATGAGCAGTTCTTC.

DNA for the CDR3: TGTGCCAGCAGCGACAACCAACGGGCAGATACGCAGTATTTT. Protein: CASSDNQRADTQYF. This chain connects TRBV11-2 to TRBJ2-3; no clear D gene. Trimming pared 5 bases from V and 4 bases from J, leaving 13 bases between. Germline CDR1 reads SGHAT; CDR2 reads FQNNGV. The CDR3 totals 14 residues.

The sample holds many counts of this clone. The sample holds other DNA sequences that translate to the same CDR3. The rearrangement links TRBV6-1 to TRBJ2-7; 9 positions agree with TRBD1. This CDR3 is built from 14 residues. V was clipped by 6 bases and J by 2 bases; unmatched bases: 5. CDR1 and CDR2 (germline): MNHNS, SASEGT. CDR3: CASSDRGGPYEQYF. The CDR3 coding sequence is TGTGCCAGCAGCGACAGGGGGGGACCCTACGAGCAGTACTTC.